This T cell receptor beta chain was retrieved from a study of control samples from healthy donors and cancer patients. CDR3 size: 15 residues. Here immunoSEQ multiplex PCR was the method, and the copy in TCRdb shows in-frame clones only, minus some. The profile covers 90,000 to 150,000 clones, with approximately 89% appearing a single time and 7.8% taken by the ten largest. The TCR was taken from a young woman in good health. The chain recombines TRBV21-1 with TRBJ1-2; TRBD1, the D gene given by the table, was not confirmed from the DNA. TRBV21-1 is reported as a pseudogene. The sequencing sample was made of blood. This CDR3 reads CASSKRSRGPRDYTF. DNA for the CDR3: TGTGCCAGCAGCAAAAGAAGCAGGGGACCAAGGGACTACACCTTC.